This entry lists 18 T cell receptor beta chains sequenced from one sample in a study of spatial heterogeneity in lung cancer. As for time point: blood at routine non-recurrence follow-up after resection. In each case, whole RNA from tumor, nontumor lung or frozen PBMC was sequenced unsorted. TCRdb reanalysed the 5' RACE reads using MiXCR and keeps one entry per CDR3 protein. The table has more than 25,000 distinct CDR3 sequences, 6% seen once; the top ten hold 22%. Source: PBMCs, taken at follow-up. These receptors were taken from a male donor with early-stage non-small cell lung cancer.

This clonotype appeared many times. The rearrangement joins TRBV29-1 to TRBJ2-2; the D is unclear. The CDR3 length is 15 residues. The V and J ends lost 2 bases and 0 bases respectively, with 10 bases between them. Per the germline V gene, CDR1 is SQVTM and CDR2 is ANQGSEA. CDR3 sequence: CSVEYEWSNTGELFF. The CDR3 region has the DNA TGCAGCGTTGAATATGAGTGGTCGAACACCGGGGAGCTGTTTTTT.

This clonotype was counted ten times or more. The chain couples TRBV19 to TRBJ1-2, with TRBD1 identical over 7 bases. Trimming removed 3 bases from V and 7 bases from J; junction bases left unmatched: 11. There are 15 residues in the CDR3. Per germline, CDR1 LNHDA and CDR2 SQIVND (reference sequence). CDR3 in DNA: TGTGCCAGTAGTATCGACAGGGCCGACTATTCTGGCTACACCTTC. This codes for CASSIDRADYSGYTF. The full variable domain, completed using reference TRBV19 and TRBJ1-2, is DGGITQSPKYLFRKEGQNVTLSCEQNLNHDAMYWYRQDPGQGLRLIYYSQIVNDFQKGDIAEGYSVSREKKESFPLTVTSAQKNPTAFYLCASSIDRADYSGYTFGSGTRLTVV.

This clonotype was counted ten times or more. V is TRBV15 and J is TRBJ2-6; 7 nucleotides agree with TRBD1. The CDR3 contains 17 residues. The V segment lost 0 bases and the J segment 4 bases; nucleotides outside the gene matches: 6. CDR1 is LNHNV and CDR2 is YYDKDF in the germline V gene (reference sequence). CDR3: CATSRDFEGAGANVLTF. The DNA of the CDR3 is TGTGCCACCAGCAGAGATTTCGAGGGGGCCGGGGCCAACGTCCTGACTTTC.

This clonotype has at least ten counts. The rearrangement joins TRBV7-2 to TRBJ1-5, with D uncertain. The germline V and J ends were trimmed by 0 bases and 0 bases, with 6 bases remaining between them. Germline CDR1 reads SGHTA; CDR2 reads FQGNSA. CDR3 length: 15 amino acids. The CDR3 nucleotides are TGTGCCAGCAGCTTAGCTGGATATAGCAATCAGCCCCAGCATTTT. This encodes CASSLAGYSNQPQHF.

Judged by abundance, this clonotype is medium-sized. The CDR3 region has the DNA TGTGCCAGCAGTTTATTAGTCGACGCTCCAGGCTACACCTTC. This sequence encodes CASSLLVDAPGYTF. V gene TRBV27 combines with J gene TRBJ1-2; no clear D gene. The CDR3 spans 14 residues. The V end lost 1 base, the J end lost 8 bases, and 14 bases lay between the germline ends. From germline, CDR1 is MNHEY and CDR2 SMNVEV (reference sequence).

Ten or more counts support this clonotype. The chain combines TRBV7-3 with TRBJ2-3, with 11 bases fitting TRBD2. The CDR3 runs 16 residues. CDR1 and CDR2 from the germline V gene are SGHTA and FQGTGA. The J segment lost 4 bases and the V segment lost 2 bases, leaving 5 bases of the junction unmatched. CDR3 loop: CASSLDSGRVADTQYF. The DNA of the CDR3 is TGTGCCAGCAGCTTAGATAGCGGGAGGGTCGCAGATACGCAGTATTTT.

This clonotype was observed a handful of times. A junction end diverges from the germline sequence, so it may reflect a read error. This sequence joins TRBV6-2 or TRBV6-3 and TRBJ2-1, with D perhaps TRBD2 (5 bases). Germline assignment: CDR1 MNHEY and CDR2 SVGEGT. The CDR3 covers 14 residues. The CDR3 DNA reads as TGTGCCAGCAGTGTAGGGAGCTCCTACAATGGGCAGTTCTTC. It is translated as CASSVGSSYNGQFF.

This clonotype appeared many times. In DNA, the CDR3 is TGTGCCAGCAGCCCCTGGGCCGAAGATACGCAGTATTTT. This gives the protein CASSPWAEDTQYF. This sequence joins TRBV7-2 and TRBJ2-3, with unresolved D. Looked up from germline, CDR1 is SGHTA and CDR2 is FQGNSA. Trimming took off 5 bases at V and 5 bases at J, with 11 bases between the two ends. CDR3 length: 13 amino acids.

This clonotype was observed many times. The chain combines TRBV6-2 or TRBV6-3 with TRBJ2-5, with no clear D. The germline V gene has CDR1 MNHEY and CDR2 SVGEGT. This CDR3 region has 17 residues. V dropped 4 bases and J dropped 0 bases, with 18 bases sitting between them. CDR3 residues: CASSFSNMQNNQETQYF. Written as DNA, the CDR3 is TGTGCCAGCAGTTTTTCTAACATGCAGAACAACCAAGAGACCCAGTACTTC.

This chain links TRBV12-3 or TRBV12-4 with TRBJ2-6; D remains unclear. The CDR3 runs to 14 residues. The V end lost 6 bases, the J end lost 3 bases, and 9 bases lay between the germline ends. The CDR3 bases are TGTGCCAGCAGCCCACCGATTGGGGCCAACGTCCTGACTTTC. Its protein is CASSPPIGANVLTF.

This clonotype was observed at least ten times. This rearrangement joins TRBV20-1 to TRBJ2-2; 11 nucleotides agree with TRBD2. The J segment lost 3 bases and the V segment lost 1 base, leaving 4 bases of the junction unmatched. The length of the CDR3 is 16 residues. CDR1 and CDR2 from the germline V gene are DFQATT and SNEGSKA (reference sequence). Here the CDR3 reads CSARVPGLADTGELFF. In DNA, the CDR3 is TGCAGTGCTAGAGTTCCGGGACTAGCGGACACCGGGGAGCTGTTTTTT.

In its sample, this clonotype was seen many times. V and J are TRBV7-2 and TRBJ1-4, with D hard to call. Germline CDR1 and CDR2: SGHTA and FQGNSA. Trimming took 5 bases from V and 0 from J, leaving 16 bases between them. CDR3 length: 17 amino acids. In nucleotides, the CDR3 is TGTGCCAGCAGCCCTCACACGTCCCGTGCAACTAATGAAAAACTGTTTTTT. This encodes CASSPHTSRATNEKLFF.

Many counts were recorded for this clonotype. The chain is built from TRBV20-1 and TRBJ2-3; D remains ambiguous. V lost 6 bases, J lost 2 bases, and 12 bases lay in between. Looked up from germline, CDR1 is DFQATT and CDR2 is SNEGSKA (reference sequence). The CDR3 runs 13 residues. CDR3 amino acids: CSAGDPNTDTQYF. The CDR3 coding sequence is TGCAGTGCGGGCGACCCAAACACAGATACGCAGTATTTT.

This clonotype was detected a few times. This chain joins TRBV12-3 or TRBV12-4 and TRBJ2-5, with 8 bases lining up with TRBD2. CDR3 length: 15 amino acids. V shed 3 bases, J shed 1 base, and the junction held 4 bases outside the gene matches. The CDR3 nucleotides read TGTGCCAGCAGTTTGGGCGGGGGGTCCCAAGAGACCCAGTACTTC. As protein: CASSLGGGSQETQYF.

This clonotype has ten or more counts. The chain carries TRBV12-3 or TRBV12-4 and TRBJ2-1; unclear D gene. The V gene lost 5 bases and the J gene lost 1 base, with 6 bases spanning the gap. The CDR3 loop spans 13 amino acids. CDR3 residues: CASSIRSYNEQFF. CDR3 DNA sequence: TGTGCCAGCAGTATTAGATCCTACAATGAGCAGTTCTTC.

At least ten counts were recorded for this clonotype. The chain links TRBV7-2 to TRBJ1-1; possible D gene TRBD1, 5 bases. Looked up from germline, CDR1 is SGHTA and CDR2 is FQGNSA. The ends were cut back, 3 bases at V and 4 bases at J, with 15 bases in the middle. There are 15 residues in the CDR3. The CDR3 here is CASSFPIGVRTEAFF. In DNA form, the CDR3 reads TGTGCCAGCAGCTTCCCCATAGGGGTGCGCACTGAAGCTTTCTTT.

Ten or more counts support this clonotype. The V gene is TRBV18, the J gene TRBJ1-3; the D is unclear. Trimming removed 0 bases from V and 5 bases from J, with 8 bases in between. Germline CDR1 is KGHSH and CDR2 is LQKENI. This CDR3 spans 14 amino acids. CDR3 sequence: CASSPPPGRNTIYF. For the CDR3, the DNA is TGTGCCAGCTCACCACCACCAGGACGAAACACCATATATTTT.

Only a few counts were recorded for this clonotype. The genes are TRBV7-3 and TRBJ2-3; 11 bases line up with TRBD2. The CDR3 totals 16 residues. With 4 bases clipped from V and 7 bases from J, the junction kept 10 bases outside the gene matches. The germline gives CDR1 SGHTA, CDR2 FQGTGA. CDR3 sequence: CASSSTSSGGRNTQYF. In nucleotides, the CDR3 is TGTGCCAGCAGCTCAACTTCTAGCGGGGGGCGAAATACGCAGTATTTT.